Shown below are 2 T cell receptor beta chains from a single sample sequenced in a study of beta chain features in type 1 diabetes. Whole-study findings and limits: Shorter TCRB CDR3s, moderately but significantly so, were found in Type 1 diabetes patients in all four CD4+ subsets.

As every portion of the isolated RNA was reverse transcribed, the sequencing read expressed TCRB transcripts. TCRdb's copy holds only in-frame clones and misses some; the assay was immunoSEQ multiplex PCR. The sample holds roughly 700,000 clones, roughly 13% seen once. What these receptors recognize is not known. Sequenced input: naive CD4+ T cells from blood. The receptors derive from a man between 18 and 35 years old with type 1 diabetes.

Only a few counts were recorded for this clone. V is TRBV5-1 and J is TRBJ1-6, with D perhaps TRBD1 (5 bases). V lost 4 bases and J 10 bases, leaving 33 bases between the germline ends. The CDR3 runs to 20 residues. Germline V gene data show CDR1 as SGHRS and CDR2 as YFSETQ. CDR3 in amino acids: CASSISRQLNDRLIGSPLHF. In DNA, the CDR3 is TGCGCCAGCAGCATAAGCAGACAGTTGAATGATCGGCTGATTGGATCACCCCTCCACTTT.

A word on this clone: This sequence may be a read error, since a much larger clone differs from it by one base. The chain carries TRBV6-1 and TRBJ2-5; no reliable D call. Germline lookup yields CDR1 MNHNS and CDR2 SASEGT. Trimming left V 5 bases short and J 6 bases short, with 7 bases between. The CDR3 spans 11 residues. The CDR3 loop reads CASSYGQTQYF. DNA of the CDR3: TGTGCCAGCAGTTACGGGCAGACCCAGTACTTC.